The 18 T cell receptor beta chains below come from one sample, sequenced in a study of blood T cell repertoires in COVID-19. TCRdb's copy holds only in-frame clones and misses some; the assay was immunoSEQ multiplex PCR. This sample has 130,000 or so clones, with roughly 86% found just once. Material: peripheral blood. The source is a woman aged 55-75 years with acute or convalescent COVID-19.

The J gene is TRBJ1-2, the V gene TRBV28; D ambiguous. Deletions cut 5 bases from V and 1 base from J, with 8 bases between. CDR1 MDHEN and CDR2 SYDVKM come from the germline V gene. This CDR3 region has 13 residues. The CDR3 nucleotides read TGTGCCAGCAGTAACGGGTTTAACTATGGCTACACCTTC. It specifies CASSNGFNYGYTF.

The V gene is TRBV7-8, the J gene TRBJ2-7, with D perhaps matching TRBD2 (5 bases). This CDR3 has 13 residues. Germline CDR1 is SGHVS and CDR2 is FQNEAQ. V was trimmed by 5 bases and J by 4 bases, leaving 12 bases between them. CDR3 region: CASSLRRGYEQYF. CDR3 sequence (DNA): TGTGCCAGCAGCCTTCGACGGGGATACGAGCAGTACTTC.

The chain carries TRBV18 and TRBJ1-1, with 7 positions matching TRBD1. The germline V gene has CDR1 KGHSH and CDR2 LQKENI. The ends lost 3 bases at V and 9 bases at J; junction bases unmatched: 1. The CDR3 sequence is 11 residues long. The CDR3 sequence is CASSPGQQAFF. Here the CDR3 DNA reads TGTGCCAGCTCACCGGGACAGCAAGCTTTCTTT.

The J gene is TRBJ2-1, the V gene TRBV10-1; weak D call: TRBD2 (6 bases). The CDR3 length is 12 residues. Germline V gene sequence: CDR1 WNHNN, CDR2 SYGVQD (reference sequence). Trimming took 11 bases from V and 2 from J, leaving 10 bases between them. CDR3 amino acids: CALLAPYNEQFF. Written as DNA, the CDR3 is TGCGCCCTACTAGCTCCCTACAATGAGCAGTTCTTC.

The V gene is TRBV3-1 (or the pseudogene TRBV3-2), the J gene TRBJ2-1; 12 bases align to TRBD2. The V gene's germline CDR1 is LGHDT and CDR2 YNNKEL (reference sequence). V lost 3 bases and J lost 7; bases outside the gene matches: 4. The CDR3 has 15 amino acids. The CDR3 region is CASSQGLAGLNEQFF. CDR3 DNA: TGTGCCAGCAGCCAGGGACTAGCGGGCTTGAATGAGCAGTTCTTC.

This clone has just a few counts. This chain uses TRBV19 with TRBJ1-5, with 10 bases matching TRBD1. Germline CDR1 and CDR2: LNHDA and SQIVND (reference sequence). The CDR3 covers 15 residues. The ends lost 5 bases at V and 7 bases at J; junction bases unmatched: 8. CDR3 DNA sequence: TGTGCCAGTAGTCCTGACAGGGGGCTTGGACAGCCCCAGCATTTT. Its translation is CASSPDRGLGQPQHF.

The gene calls are TRBV9 and TRBJ2-5; 8 positions agree with TRBD2. The V gene's germline CDR1 is SGDLS and CDR2 YYNGEE. The CDR3 is 16 residues long. The V and J ends lost 3 bases and 5 bases, in that order; junction bases with no gene match: 12. The CDR3 region is CASSDSNSGAGETQYF. The CDR3 DNA is TGTGCCAGCAGCGACTCCAATAGCGGGGCTGGGGAGACCCAGTACTTC.

The chain is built from TRBV19 and TRBJ2-2; D might be TRBD1 (5 bases). Trimming cost V 1 base and J 0 bases, with 9 bases left between them. The CDR3 totals 16 residues. CDR1 is LNHDA and CDR2 is SQIVND in the germline V gene (reference sequence). The DNA of the CDR3 is TGTGCCAGTAGTATAGCCACCAGGGCGAACACCGGGGAGCTGTTTTTT. Its translation: CASSIATRANTGELFF.

The rearrangement links TRBV5-1 to TRBJ1-4; 9 positions match TRBD1. CDR1 and CDR2 from the germline V gene are SGHRS and YFSETQ. The ends lost 5 bases at V and 7 bases at J; junction bases unmatched: 9. The CDR3 is made up of 15 amino acids. The CDR3 DNA is TGCGCCAGCAGGGATCCGGGACAGGGCTTTGAAAAACTGTTTTTT. Encoded protein: CASRDPGQGFEKLFF. Full variable domain (rest looked up from reference TRBV5-1 and TRBJ1-4): KAGVTQTPRYLIKTRGQQVTLSCSPISGHRSVSWYQQTPGQGLQFLFEYFSETQRNKGNFPGRFSGRQFSNSRSEMNVSTLELGDSALYLCASRDPGQGFEKLFFGSGTQLSVL.

The chain has TRBV24-1 and TRBJ2-5; TRBD1 agrees at 9 bases. Per the germline V gene, CDR1 is KGHDR and CDR2 is SFDVKD. V lost 3 bases to trimming and J lost 4 bases; unmatched junction nucleotides: 8. The CDR3 is 16 amino acids. As DNA, the CDR3 is TGTGCCACCAGTGATCCGGACAGGGGACAGAGAGAGACCCAGTACTTC. Protein product: CATSDPDRGQRETQYF.

The rearrangement links TRBV3-1 (or the pseudogene TRBV3-2) to TRBJ2-5; TRBD1 aligns across 10 bases. Germline trimming cut 0 bases from V and 3 bases from J; bases unmatched to any gene: 19. CDR1 and CDR2 from the germline V gene are LGHDT and YNNKEL (reference sequence). The CDR3 length is 21 residues. CDR3 region: CASSQDGTGVPAAAREETQYF. The CDR3 DNA reads TGTGCCAGCAGCCAAGATGGGACAGGGGTCCCGGCGGCTGCAAGAGAAGAGACCCAGTACTTC.

This sequence joins TRBV30 and TRBJ2-1; 8 bases fit TRBD2. This CDR3 contains 14 residues. Germline lookup yields CDR1 GTSNPN and CDR2 SVGIG (reference sequence). Trimming removed 3 bases from V and 2 bases from J; junction bases left unmatched: 3. CDR3 amino acids: CAWRSGGAYNEQFF. CDR3 nucleotide sequence: TGTGCCTGGAGGTCGGGGGGGGCCTACAATGAGCAGTTCTTC.

V usage is TRBV7-2 and J usage is TRBJ1-2; no clear D gene. The CDR3 has 13 amino acids. CDR1 and CDR2 from the germline V gene are SGHTA and FQGNSA. V shed 1 base and J shed 8 bases, with 11 bases lying between them. The CDR3 sequence is CASSLDDVGGYTF. CDR3 nucleotides: TGTGCCAGCAGCTTAGACGATGTGGGCGGCTACACCTTC.

The chain links TRBV5-1 to TRBJ2-7; 8 bases line up with TRBD1. The CDR3 runs 17 residues. Germline assignment: CDR1 SGHRS and CDR2 YFSETQ. V trimming: 4 bases; J trimming: 2 bases; junction bases outside the gene matches: 14. CDR3 region: CASSVAFLGQGAYEQYF. The CDR3 DNA follows: TGCGCCAGCAGCGTTGCGTTTTTAGGACAGGGAGCCTACGAGCAGTACTTC. Full variable domain (missing parts from reference TRBV5-1 and TRBJ2-7): KAGVTQTPRYLIKTRGQQVTLSCSPISGHRSVSWYQQTPGQGLQFLFEYFSETQRNKGNFPGRFSGRQFSNSRSEMNVSTLELGDSALYLCASSVAFLGQGAYEQYFGPGTRLTVT.

This clone has only one observation. The sample has other DNA sequences that encode this CDR3 too. V is TRBV5-8 and J is TRBJ2-1; 10 bases are a match to TRBD2. Trimming removed 2 bases from V and 4 bases from J; junction bases left unmatched: 3. Germline values: CDR1 SGHTS, CDR2 YDEGEE. The CDR3 runs to 15 residues. CDR3 sequence (DNA): TGTGCCAGCAGCTTCCCTAGCGGGGGATACAATGAGCAGTTCTTC. This sequence encodes CASSFPSGGYNEQFF.

The rearrangement links TRBV28 to TRBJ2-1, with D tentatively TRBD1 (5 bases). The CDR3 loop spans 14 amino acids. Germline CDR1 MDHEN, CDR2 SYDVKM. Trimming took off 6 bases at V and 4 bases at J, with 13 bases between the two ends. This CDR3 is CASSLLDIYNEQFF. CDR3 nucleotide sequence: TGTGCCAGCAGCTTACTGGACATATACAATGAGCAGTTCTTC.

The V gene is TRBV16, the J gene TRBJ2-7, with D unclear. The CDR3 consists of 15 residues. The V end lost 4 bases, the J end lost 5 bases, and 18 bases lay between the germline ends. Germline V gene lookup returns CDR1 KGHSY and CDR2 FQNENV. Here the CDR3 reads CASSPGQRLLDEQYF. In DNA, the CDR3 is TGTGCCAGCAGCCCCGGTCAGAGGCTTCTTGACGAGCAGTACTTC.

The chain couples TRBV19 to TRBJ1-2, with D possibly matching TRBD1 (5 bases). Looked up from germline, CDR1 is LNHDA and CDR2 is SQIVND (reference sequence). V was pared by 4 bases and J by 2 bases, with 20 bases between. This CDR3 comprises 17 residues. The CDR3 protein is CASSTTAGPPQNYGYTF. The CDR3, as DNA: TGTGCCAGTAGTACCACAGCAGGGCCCCCACAGAACTATGGCTACACCTTC.